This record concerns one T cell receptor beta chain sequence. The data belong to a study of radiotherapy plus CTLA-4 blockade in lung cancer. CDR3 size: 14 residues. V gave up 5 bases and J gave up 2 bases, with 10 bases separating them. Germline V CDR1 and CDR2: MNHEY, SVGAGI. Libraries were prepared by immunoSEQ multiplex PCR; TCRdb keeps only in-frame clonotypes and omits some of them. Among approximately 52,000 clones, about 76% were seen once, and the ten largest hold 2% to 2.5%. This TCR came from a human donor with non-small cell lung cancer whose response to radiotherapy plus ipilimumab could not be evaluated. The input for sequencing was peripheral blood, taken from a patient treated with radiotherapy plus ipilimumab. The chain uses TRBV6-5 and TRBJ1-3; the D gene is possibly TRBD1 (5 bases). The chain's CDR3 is CASSTGGTGNTIYF. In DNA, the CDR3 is TGTGCCAGCAGTACCGGGGGTACTGGAAACACCATATATTTT.